Below, 7 T cell receptor beta chains from the same sample are listed, as sequenced in a study of response to subunit inactivated influenza vaccine. One entry per CDR3 protein results from TCRdb running MiXCR on the RT-PCR reads. The sample shows about 570,000 distinct CDR3 sequences, over 9% of them seen only once. This sample also appeared in a second study, on T cells expressing NK-cell markers. Turning to that study: The authors made TCR beta cDNA libraries by 5'RACE template switching. This switching added a universal primer site and UMIs.

The source material was PBMCs from blood, sampled on the day of vaccination. The receptors were sampled from a man aged 50-60 years who received an inactivated influenza vaccine.

This clonotype was seen more than once but under ten times. The gene calls are TRBV28 and TRBJ2-3, with D perhaps TRBD2 (7 bases). Trimming took 3 bases from V and 0 from J, leaving 16 bases between them. CDR1 is MDHEN and CDR2 is SYDVKM in the germline V gene. CDR3 size: 17 residues. CDR3 protein: CASSFWRGTPSTDTQYF. The CDR3 DNA sequence: TGTGCCAGCAGTTTCTGGCGGGGGACACCTAGCACAGATACGCAGTATTTT. Variable domain in full (rest from reference TRBV28 and TRBJ2-3): DVKVTQSSRYLVKRTGEKVFLECVQDMDHENMFWYRQDPGLGLRLIYFSYDVKMKEKGDIPEGYSVSREKKERFSLILESASTNQTSMYLCASSFWRGTPSTDTQYFGPGTRLTVL.

This clonotype was counted many times. This chain uses TRBV15 with TRBJ1-2; D gene ambiguous. From germline, CDR1 is LNHNV and CDR2 YYDKDF (reference sequence). The CDR3 totals 12 residues. The germline V and J ends were trimmed by 5 bases and 5 bases, with 9 bases remaining between them. Written as DNA, the CDR3 is TGTGCCACCAGCGCGGGCGGGTATGGCTACACCTTC. Amino acid sequence: CATSAGGYGYTF.

This rearrangement joins TRBV28 to TRBJ2-2; weak D call: TRBD1 (6 bases). V lost 8 bases to trimming and J lost 1 base, with 11 bases between them. Germline-derived CDR1 and CDR2 are MDHEN and SYDVKM. CDR3 size: 14 residues. The DNA of the CDR3 is TGTGCCAGCCTGGACAGACAGAACACCGGGGAGCTGTTTTTT. This translates into CASLDRQNTGELFF.

To note about this clonotype: A much larger clone differs from this one at a single base, so this may be a read error. The rearrangement joins TRBV27 to TRBJ2-1; D remains unclear. CDR3 length: 14 amino acids. Germline CDR1 is MNHEY and CDR2 is SMNVEV (reference sequence). CDR3 sequence: CASCFEQENNEQFF. In nucleotides, the CDR3 is TGTGCCAGCTGTTTCGAGCAGGAAAATAATGAGCAGTTCTTC.

The rearrangement uses TRBV7-2 and TRBJ2-7, with D maybe TRBD1 (6 bases). Germline CDR1 reads SGHTA; CDR2 reads FQGNSA. CDR3 length equals 14 residues. V lost 3 bases and J 0 bases, leaving 9 bases between the germline ends. CDR3 nucleotide sequence: TGTGCCAGCAGCTTCCAGGGGAACTCCTACGAGCAGTACTTC. The encoded protein is CASSFQGNSYEQYF.

This clonotype has ten or more counts. The chain is built from TRBV6-2 or TRBV6-3 and TRBJ2-6; D uncertain. The germline V and J ends were trimmed by 9 bases and 0 bases, with 12 bases remaining between them. The CDR3 contains 15 residues. CDR1 is MNHEY, CDR2 SVGEGT, per germline. The CDR3 sequence is CASENGFSGANVLTF. Here the CDR3 DNA reads TGTGCCAGTGAGAACGGGTTCTCTGGGGCCAACGTCCTGACTTTC.

This clonotype was detected only a few times. V and J are TRBV5-1 and TRBJ2-1; 15 positions agree with TRBD2. CDR3 length equals 18 residues. CDR1 is SGHRS and CDR2 is YFSETQ in the germline V gene. V lost 4 bases, J lost 7 bases, and 12 bases stayed unmatched. The CDR3 coding sequence is TGCGCCAGCAGCCAGGCCCACGGGACTAGCGGGAGGAGTAATGAGCAGTTCTTC. The encoded protein is CASSQAHGTSGRSNEQFF.